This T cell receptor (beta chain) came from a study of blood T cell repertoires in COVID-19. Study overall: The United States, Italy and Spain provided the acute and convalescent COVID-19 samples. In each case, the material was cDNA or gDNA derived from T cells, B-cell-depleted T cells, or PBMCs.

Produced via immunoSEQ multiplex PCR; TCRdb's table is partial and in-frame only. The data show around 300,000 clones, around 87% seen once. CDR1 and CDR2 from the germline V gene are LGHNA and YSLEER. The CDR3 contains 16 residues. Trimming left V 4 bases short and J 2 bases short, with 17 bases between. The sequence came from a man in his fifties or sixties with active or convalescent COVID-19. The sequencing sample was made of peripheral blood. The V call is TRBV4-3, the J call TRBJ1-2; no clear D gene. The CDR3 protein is CASSLKTQGGNYGYTF. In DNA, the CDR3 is TGCGCCAGCAGCCTGAAGACCCAAGGCGGGAACTATGGCTACACCTTC.